The rows below give T cell receptor beta chains drawn from one sample of a study of T cells in localized non-small cell lung cancer. TCRdb keeps only in-frame clones here, not all; method: immunoSEQ multiplex PCR. The table lists approximately 60,000 clones, roughly 90% of them singletons. The source material was peripheral blood, sampled before any cancer treatment. Source of these receptors: a woman aged 35 to 70 with stage I lung adenocarcinoma. The CDR3 runs from the conserved cysteine through the conserved F or W. The D gene is left open where the match is weak. A clone size is listed for some rows: how often the clone was seen (once, few, many), or a class if it is expanded.

>14|TRBV7-2|-|TRBJ2-1|-
CASSQDGSYNEQFF
TGTGCCAGCAGCCAAGATGGGTCCTACAATGAGCAGTTCTTC
>16|TRBV7-3|TRBD1|TRBJ2-7|-
CASSLESEGASYEQYF
TGTGCCAGCAGCTTAGAAAGTGAGGGGGCTTCCTACGAGCAGTACTTC
>15|TRBV5-1|-|TRBJ1-2|-
CASSLEGREYYGYTF
TGCGCCAGCAGCTTGGAGGGGCGAGAATACTATGGCTACACCTTC
>14|TRBV7-2|-|TRBJ1-2|-
CASSPFGGNFGYTF
TGTGCCAGCAGCCCCTTCGGAGGGAACTTTGGCTACACCTTC
>14|TRBV5-1|-|TRBJ1-1|-
CASSLATGNTEAFF
TGCGCCAGCAGCTTGGCCACGGGGAACACTGAAGCTTTCTTT
>12|TRBV11-2|-|TRBJ1-2|once
CASSLRVYGYTF
TGTGCCAGCAGCTTAAGGGTTTATGGCTACACCTTC
>14|TRBV5-1|-|TRBJ1-1|-
CASSDLQGNTEAFF
TGCGCCAGCAGCGACCTCCAGGGGAACACTGAAGCTTTCTTT
>15|TRBV7-2|-|TRBJ2-7|once
CASSLAPQVGYEQYF
TGTGCCAGCAGCTTAGCGCCTCAGGTCGGATACGAGCAGTACTTC
>15|TRBV7-3|-|TRBJ1-1|-
CASSLMGQGHTEAFF
TGTGCCAGCAGCTTAATGGGGCAGGGGCACACTGAAGCTTTCTTT
>15|TRBV19|-|TRBJ1-1|-
CASSIGGRTNTEAFF
TGTGCCAGTAGTATAGGAGGACGGACTAACACTGAAGCTTTCTTT
>15|TRBV4-1|-|TRBJ1-5|-
CASSQDQRDRQPQHF
TGCGCCAGCAGCCAAGATCAGAGGGATCGCCAGCCCCAGCATTTT
>15|TRBV5-6|-|TRBJ1-4|-
CASSLSGATNEKLFF
TGTGCCAGCAGCTTGAGTGGGGCGACTAATGAAAAACTGTTTTTT
>14|TRBV28|-|TRBJ2-7|-
CASRKTGSGTEQYF
TGTGCCAGCAGGAAAACAGGGAGCGGAACCGAGCAGTACTTC
>16|TRBV9|-|TRBJ2-3|-
CASSEGGWPVGDTQYF
TGTGCCAGCAGCGAAGGGGGTTGGCCGGTTGGAGATACGCAGTATTTT
>15|TRBV28|-|TRBJ2-1|-
CASSLLGVGNNEQFF
TGTGCCAGCAGTTTACTAGGGGTAGGGAACAATGAGCAGTTCTTC
>14|TRBV7-3|TRBD2|TRBJ2-1|-
CASSSKLSGTEQFF
TGTGCCAGCAGCTCGAAACTTAGCGGGACTGAGCAGTTCTTC
>16|TRBV7-8|-|TRBJ1-4|-
CASSRNAPRWNEKLFF
TGTGCCAGCAGCCGGAACGCACCCCGATGGAATGAAAAACTGTTTTTT
>13|TRBV5-1|-|TRBJ2-7|-
CASSFDMIYEQYF
TGCGCCAGCAGCTTCGACATGATCTACGAGCAGTACTTC
>15|TRBV6-5|-|TRBJ2-6|-
CASSFRYSGANVLTF
TGTGCCAGCAGTTTTCGGTATTCTGGGGCCAACGTCCTGACTTTC
>11|TRBV6-5|TRBD2|TRBJ2-7|-
CASSGGWEQYF
TGTGCCAGCTCGGGGGGGTGGGAGCAGTACTTC
>12|TRBV15|-|TRBJ1-5|-
CATSRVDQPQHF
TGTGCCACCAGCAGAGTAGATCAGCCCCAGCATTTT
>10|TRBV28|-|TRBJ1-1|once
CASRAIEAFF
TGTGCCAGCAGAGCAATTGAGGCTTTCTTT
>13|TRBV18|TRBD1|TRBJ1-1|-
CASKGQGNTEAFF
TGTGCCAGTAAGGGACAGGGAAACACTGAAGCTTTCTTT
>13|TRBV5-1|-|TRBJ2-7|-
CASSLGGSNEQYF
TGTGCCAGCAGCTTGGGTGGGTCAAACGAGCAGTACTTC
>15|TRBV11-2|TRBD2|TRBJ2-1|-
CASSLARLAGNEQFF
TGTGCCAGCAGCTTAGCCCGCCTAGCGGGGAATGAGCAGTTCTTC
>15|TRBV2|-|TRBJ2-7|-
CASSLGRAFSYEQYF
TGTGCCAGCAGTCTCGGAAGAGCATTTTCCTACGAGCAGTACTTC
>16|TRBV28|TRBD1|TRBJ1-2|-
CASKGGQETPPDGYTF
TGTGCCAGCAAGGGGGGACAGGAAACTCCTCCTGATGGCTACACCTTC
>14|TRBV5-4|-|TRBJ1-1|-
CASSLAGVDTEAFF
TGTGCCAGCAGCTTGGCAGGGGTGGACACTGAAGCTTTCTTT
>16|TRBV6-5|-|TRBJ1-4|-
CASSSGQIPTNEKLFF
TGTGCCAGCAGTTCCGGACAGATCCCAACTAATGAAAAACTGTTTTTT
>15|TRBV4-2|-|TRBJ2-5|-
CASSIRTGLKETQYF
TGTGCCAGCAGCATCCGGACGGGGCTAAAAGAGACCCAGTACTTC
>15|TRBV6-6|-|TRBJ2-2|-
CASSYSYAGTGELFF
TGTGCCAGCAGTTACTCTTATGCAGGCACCGGGGAGCTGTTTTTT
>15|TRBV5-4|-|TRBJ1-2|-
CASSSGGRANYGYTF
TGTGCCAGCAGCTCTGGGGGCAGGGCGAACTATGGCTACACCTTC
>16|TRBV11-2|-|TRBJ2-1|-
CASSLLAGVDYNEQFF
TGTGCCAGCAGCTTGCTAGCTGGGGTCGACTACAATGAGCAGTTCTTC
>15|TRBV25-1|-|TRBJ1-3|-
CASSAGDLVGNTIYF
TGTGCCAGCAGTGCAGGGGACCTAGTCGGAAACACCATATATTTT
>15|TRBV7-9|TRBD1|TRBJ1-5|few
CASSSGTAGNQPQHF
TGTGCCAGCAGCTCCGGGACAGCTGGAAATCAGCCCCAGCATTTT
>16|TRBV19|TRBD1|TRBJ1-5|-
CASSGGTGGPYQPQHF
TGTGCCAGTAGTGGCGGGACAGGGGGCCCCTATCAGCCCCAGCATTTT
>15|TRBV6-5|-|TRBJ2-7|-
CASSSTDGVPYEQYF
TGTGCCAGCAGTTCTACCGACGGAGTCCCCTACGAGCAGTACTTC
>12|TRBV30|-|TRBJ1-2|-
CAWSALRGGYTF
TGTGCCTGGAGCGCCCTTCGGGGCGGCTACACCTTC
>14|TRBV5-8|TRBD1|TRBJ1-2|-
CASPATGTVIGYTF
TGTGCCAGCCCAGCCACGGGGACAGTTATCGGCTACACCTTC
>17|TRBV14|TRBD1|TRBJ2-3|-
CASSQDGGKTGRNTQYF
TGTGCCAGCAGCCAAGATGGGGGTAAGACAGGGCGAAATACGCAGTATTTT
>14|TRBV6-6|-|TRBJ1-1|-
CASSQPTKNTEAFF
TGTGCCAGCAGCCAACCAACCAAGAACACTGAAGCTTTCTTT
>14|TRBV5-6|-|TRBJ1-1|-
CASSLGSPATEAFF
TGTGCCAGCAGCTTGGGAAGCCCAGCGACTGAAGCTTTCTTT